This is a list of T cell receptor beta chains from one sample in a study of CD8+ T cells in alopecia areata. The repertoire was sequenced with immunoSEQ multiplex PCR; TCRdb's copy has only in-frame clones and lacks some. Here the sample spans about 70,000 clones, roughly half being singletons. Sequences were derived from CD8+ T cells sorted from blood, sampled at week 0. The source is a human donor with alopecia areata. The CDR3 runs from the conserved cysteine through the conserved F or W. A D gene is named only where the DNA matches it firmly. Size values are once, few and many counts, or a class for expanded clones, and some rows have none.

.	.	TRBV5-1	TRBJ1-1	TGCGCCAGCATGAGACTAGGTGGTACTGAAGCTTTCTTT	CASMRLGGTEAFF
.	.	TRBV29-1	TRBJ1-2	TGCAGCGTTGTCTCTGGCTACACCTTC	CSVVSGYTF
TRBD2	.	TRBV7-2	TRBJ2-5	TGTGCCAGCACATACGGGCTAGCGGGAATGGAGACCCAGTACTTC	CASTYGLAGMETQYF
.	.	TRBV4-1	TRBJ2-1	TGCGCCAGCAGCCCCTTGGGTCCCTACAATGAGCAGTTCTTC	CASSPLGPYNEQFF
.	few	TRBV5-1	TRBJ2-7	TGCGCCAGCAGCCTGACCTTTCGGGGAGTCGAGCAGTACTTC	CASSLTFRGVEQYF
.	.	TRBV27	TRBJ2-5	TGTGCCAGCAGTTTATGGTACGGACAAGAGACCCAGTACTTC	CASSLWYGQETQYF
.	.	TRBV7-9	TRBJ2-7	TGTGCCAGCAGCGTTAGTAGCGACGAGCAGTACTTC	CASSVSSDEQYF
TRBD2	.	TRBV29-1	TRBJ2-7	TGCAGCGTTGAAGGCCTAGCGGGAGCCTACGAGCAGTACTTC	CSVEGLAGAYEQYF
TRBD2	.	TRBV7-8	TRBJ2-1	TGTGCCAGCAGCTTACACTCGACTAGCGGGATGAATGAGCAGTTCTTC	CASSLHSTSGMNEQFF
.	few	TRBV7-9	TRBJ2-5	TGTGCCAGCAGCTTAGCGAGGGACACGAAGCCAGAGACCCAGTACTTC	CASSLARDTKPETQYF
TRBD1	once	TRBV6-1	TRBJ2-7	TGTGCCAGCAGTTTCGGACAGGGTTCGTACGAGCAGTACTTC	CASSFGQGSYEQYF